The TCR beta chain under discussion was sequenced for a study of T cells after yellow fever vaccination. On the study more broadly: Fractions with few cells were prepared using SMART-Seq v4 Ultra Low Input.

As for this clonotype: The target antigen is unknown.

The CDR3 runs 10 residues. Germline CDR1 DFQATT, CDR2 SNEGSKA (reference sequence). V lost 3 bases and J lost 4, with 1 base in between. General observations from the study: Some clonotypes, a small share, were shared between CD4 and CD8 compartments. Subsequent to the booster, the majority of primary-vaccination clones reappeared (roughly 97% CD4, around 85% CD8).

5'RACE template switching generated TCR cDNA, adding a universal primer site and UMIs. Each CDR3 protein gets one entry after TCRdb re-called the 5' RACE reads with MiXCR. The repertoire holds 620,000 or so distinct CDR3 sequences, with about a sixth as singletons. The specimen comprised PBMCs, sampled around 5 days after the first yellow fever vaccination. The chain employs TRBV20-1 and TRBJ2-1; D call uncertain. The sequence derives from a man younger than 30 who received the YFV17D yellow fever vaccine. The CDR3 sequence is CSASYNEQFF. The CDR3 DNA reads TGCAGTGCTAGTTACAATGAGCAGTTCTTC.